This is a list of T cell receptor beta chains from one sample in a study of beta chain features in type 1 diabetes. Libraries were prepared by immunoSEQ multiplex PCR; TCRdb keeps only in-frame clonotypes and omits some of them. The sample has about 400,000 clones, 10% to 15% seen once. The sequencing input was naive CD4+ T cells from blood. The receptor source for this set is a man younger than 35 in good health. CDR3s include the opening cysteine and the closing phenylalanine or tryptophan. The D gene is left open where the match is weak. Not every row has a clone size; where given, it reads once, few, many or a size class.

>TRBJ1-1|TRBV7-9|TRBD1|few
TGTGCCAGCAGCTCAGGGACAGGGCGGACTGAAGCTTTCTTT
CASSSGTGRTEAFF
>TRBJ2-7|TRBV29-1|TRBD2|few
TGCAGCGTTCTGACTAGCGGACCAAGAAGAGGGATCGAGCAGTACTTC
CSVLTSGPRRGIEQYF
>TRBJ2-7|TRBV25-1|TRBD1|-
TGTGCCAGCAGACATTACGGACAGGGGGTCTACGAGCAGTACTTC
CASRHYGQGVYEQYF
>TRBJ2-1|TRBV9|TRBD2|-
TGTGCCAGCAGCCCCCAGACTAGCGGGAGTATCATCGGAAATGAGCAGTTCTTC
CASSPQTSGSIIGNEQFF
>TRBJ1-5|TRBV27|-|-
TGTGCCAGCAGTCGAACAGGGTTCAGCAATCAGCCCCAGCATTTT
CASSRTGFSNQPQHF
>TRBJ2-5|TRBV6-5|-|-
TGTGCCAGCAGTTACCGGGGATTTGGAGAGACCCAGTACTTC
CASSYRGFGETQYF
>TRBJ2-3|TRBV7-3|TRBD1|-
TGTGCCAGCAGCTTAATAGGACACAGGGGAGATACGCAGTATTTT
CASSLIGHRGDTQYF
>TRBJ2-1|TRBV4-2|TRBD2|few
TGTGCCAGCAGCCAAGATGGTTCTGGCGCGGGAGGTTTCTACAATGAGCAGTTCTTC
CASSQDGSGAGGFYNEQFF
>TRBJ1-2|TRBV29-1|-|-
TGCAGCGTTGTTCAGGGAACTAACTATGGCTACACCTTC
CSVVQGTNYGYTF
>TRBJ2-7|TRBV7-9|TRBD2|-
TGTGCCAGCAGCTTAGTCAGCGGGAGGGCCGACGAGCAGTACTTC
CASSLVSGRADEQYF
>TRBJ2-7|TRBV19|-|-
TGTGCCAGCCGGCGGGACCACTCCTACGAGCAGTACTTC
CASRRDHSYEQYF
>TRBJ2-5|TRBV11-2|TRBD2|-
TGTGCCAGCAGCCCGGGGACTAGCGGGAGGGCCGGGGAGACCCAGTACTTC
CASSPGTSGRAGETQYF
>TRBJ1-5|TRBV2|TRBD1|few
TGTGCCAGCAGTGGACAGGGATATCAGCCCCAGCATTTT
CASSGQGYQPQHF
>TRBJ1-2|TRBV7-2|TRBD1|few
TGTGCCAGCAGCCTGGGACAGACGTATGGCTACACCTTC
CASSLGQTYGYTF
>TRBJ1-2|TRBV29-1|TRBD1|-
TGCAGCGTTGAACCGGGACAGGGCTATGGCTACACCTTC
CSVEPGQGYGYTF
>TRBJ1-1|TRBV15|TRBD1|-
TGTGCCACCAGCAGGGGACAGCTGAACACTGAAGCTTTCTTT
CATSRGQLNTEAFF
>TRBJ2-7|TRBV30|TRBD2|-
TGTGCCTGGAACCTAGCGGGGGGCCTCGAGCAGTACTTC
CAWNLAGGLEQYF
>TRBJ1-1|TRBV11-3|-|-
TGTGCCAGCAGCGAGGGTGGGAACACTGAAGCTTTCTTT
CASSEGGNTEAFF
>TRBJ2-1|TRBV6-5|-|-
TGTGCCAGCAGTCCCCGACGGGACAATGAGCAGTTCTTC
CASSPRRDNEQFF
>TRBJ1-3|TRBV28|-|-
TGTGCCAGCAGTTTTGAGGCGTACTCTGGAAACACCATATATTTT
CASSFEAYSGNTIYF
>TRBJ2-3|TRBV4-2|TRBD2|few
TGTGCCAGCAGCCAAGATCTCGTCCCGGGACTAGCTGCTATCACAGATACGCAGTATTTT
CASSQDLVPGLAAITDTQYF
>TRBJ2-6|TRBV29-1|TRBD1|-
TGCAGCGTTGAGACCTGGGACAGGTGGAGCTCTGGGGCCAACGTCCTGACTTTC
CSVETWDRWSSGANVLTF
>TRBJ2-7|TRBV10-3|TRBD1|few
TGTGCCACGGGGGCGCTGACAGGGGGCTGGGGCGAGCAGTACTTC
CATGALTGGWGEQYF
>TRBJ2-1|TRBV5-8|TRBD1|few
TGTGCCAGCAGCTTTCGGCGCGGGACAGGGACGTTCTTC
CASSFRRGTGTFF
>TRBJ2-7|TRBV4-1|TRBD1|few
TGCGCCAGCAGCCAAGGGACAGGTTCCTCCTACGAGCAGTACTTC
CASSQGTGSSYEQYF
>TRBJ2-3|TRBV7-2|-|-
TGTGCCAGCAGCTTAGAGCTAGGCCCAGATACGCAGTATTTT
CASSLELGPDTQYF
>TRBJ2-1|TRBV5-4|-|-
TGTGCCAGCAGCTTGTTAACGGGTCAGCTCAATGAGCAGTTCTTC
CASSLLTGQLNEQFF
>TRBJ2-5|TRBV28|TRBD1|few
TGTGCCACCTGGCAGGGGGACGAGACCCAGTACTTC
CATWQGDETQYF
>TRBJ1-2|TRBV28|-|few
TGTGCCAGCAGCCTTCCGGGGAGAGGCTACACCTTC
CASSLPGRGYTF
>TRBJ2-5|TRBV4-2|TRBD1|few
TGTGCCAGCAGCCAAGAGGGAACAGGGGGGTGGGAGACCCAGTACTTC
CASSQEGTGGWETQYF
>TRBJ2-1|TRBV7-9|TRBD2|few
TGTGCCAGCAGCTCGGGCCTAGCGGGTCGCAATGAGCGGTTCTTC
CASSSGLAGRNERFF
>TRBJ2-7|TRBV6-1|-|few
TGTGCCAGCAGTGACCCAGGGGTTACTTACGAGCAGTACTTC
CASSDPGVTYEQYF
>TRBJ2-3|TRBV7-9|-|-
TGTGCCATCCAGGACAAAAGCACAGATACGCAGTATTTT
CAIQDKSTDTQYF
>TRBJ2-7|TRBV6-1|-|-
TGTGCCAGCAGAGAAAAGACCTCGGGGTCCTACGAGCAGTACTTC
CASREKTSGSYEQYF
>TRBJ1-2|TRBV15|-|-
TGTGCCACCAGCAGAGGCCAGGACTATGGCTACACCTTC
CATSRGQDYGYTF